This paragraph reports one T cell receptor (beta chain). Authors' processing steps: Researchers report that nucleated cell counts were estimated from reference gene primer amplification. Sequencing was performed with immunoSEQ multiplex PCR; in TCRdb, only in-frame clones are kept and a portion is missing. The D gene and trimming were derived from the DNA, and the V and J assignments and clone size from that table. The data contain a few hundred thousand clones, 70% to 90% of them seen just once; the ten biggest clones take up roughly 2%. Recruits, aged roughly 18 to 90 years, lived in around 24 US areas. Participants had their cohort set by participant-reported clinical history. The data are from a study of blood T cell repertoires in COVID-19. About the research overall: The study counted Cohort 3 donors as recovered given two negative PCRs, clearance, or symptom resolution.

This CDR3 has 16 residues. Trimming stripped 4 bases from V and 4 bases from J, with 17 bases between. In germline, CDR1 is SGDLS, CDR2 YYNGEE. The TCR comes from a man between 35 and 55 years old in a cohort exposed to, infected with or recovered from COVID-19 (not recorded which). The source material was PBMCs or T cells enriched from blood (not recorded which). V gene TRBV9 combines with J gene TRBJ1-4, with TRBD1 as a possible D gene (5 bases). Written as DNA, the CDR3 is TGTGCCAGCAGCCCCAATGGGGGGGTTATTAATGAAAAACTGTTTTTT. Translating it yields CASSPNGGVINEKLFF.